This TCR beta chain derives from a study of shared clonotypes between healthy human individuals (dated by TCRdb to the early 2020s). For the wider study: The cohort included a few men and a couple of women between 18 and 49 years of age. For each donor, CD4 naive and CD4 memory were each run on three plates, CD8 naive on two plates, and CD8 memory on one plate. To increase sequencing depth and limit assay-specific biases, different laboratories used diverse techniques to prepare libraries and sequence TCR repertoires. Per donor, leukapheresis produced somewhere between about 0.8 and 9.5 billion PBMCs. To estimate repertoire size and how much clonotype sharing occurs between individuals, the study deeply sequenced the blood TCR repertoires of several healthy adults. Here is what the overall study found, with its caveats: Roughly 5% of naive CD4, around 3.5% of naive CD8, approximately 2% of memory CD4, and approximately 0.4% of memory CD8 clonotypes were shared across several donors. Larger estimated clonotype richness was generally found for naive subsets than for memory subsets. Pairwise subsampling indicated that sequencing depth was expected to affect the degree of clonotype sharing among donors. Sampling was restricted to blood, and TCR repertoires in tissue are likely to differ from TCR repertoires in blood. Higher generation probabilities were observed for clonotypes shared by all four sorted-subset donors than for non-shared clonotypes. Rarefaction of sorted-subset datasets indicated incomplete sequencing despite the large sequencing depth. Because the study included a small number of donors, the genetic and exposure-history diversity represented was limited.

Donors were healthy HIV-negative adults with no recently reported acute infections or vaccinations. Every donor was a Caucasian adult living in Nashville, Tennessee, USA. CD4+ T cells were enriched by magnetic negative selection; naive cells were then positively selected on CD45RA, and the negative fraction formed the memory subset. Blood was obtained by leukapheresis, after which PBMCs were separated by Ficoll-Histopaque density gradient centrifugation and cryopreserved in liquid nitrogen vapor phase. Analytical flow cytometry was used to check the purity and quantity of every magnetically sorted T cell population. Each sorted fraction had its genomic DNA isolated and then quantified by UV absorbance on a Nanodrop 2000c. Using the deep immunoSEQ assay, TCR CDR3 regions were amplified from genomic DNA by multiplex PCR. Extracted genomic DNA from each cell subset was distributed evenly across all wells of several immunoSEQ 96-well plates, and each plate was treated as a replicate. Each replicate PCR for sorted subsets received about 180 ng genomic DNA, equal to tens of thousands of T cell genomes. The purified libraries were quantified using a Qubit 3.0 fluorometer, sized with a Bioanalyzer 2100, and then quantified again using the KAPA Library Quantification kit. Every immunoSEQ 96-well plate was sequenced on a separate single-read 150-cycle Illumina NextSeq 550 flow cell. The authors processed their data as follows. Because the immunoSEQ output held only junctional sequences and lacked quality scores, the filtering could not match the filtering applied to full-length reads. Sequences were annotated with PyIR, a Python wrapper for IgBLAST v1.9, using IMGT germline references to assign V/J genes and CDR3. Reads with weak V/J assignments (E-value above 1e-6), missing CDR3, stop codons, out-of-frame junctions, or ambiguous translated residues were removed. V3J clonotypes were defined by identical inferred V gene, J gene, and CDR3 amino acid sequence. To compute the percentage overlap between repertoires, the number of shared unique clonotypes was divided by the size of the smaller repertoire. Three approaches were used to assess repertoire richness: RTK rarefaction, the Chao1 estimator, and Recon v2.1 estimates of unobserved clonotypes. Generation probabilities for all TCRbeta clonotypes obtained by the gDNA method from a few donors were computed using OLGA. TCRdb carries this immuneACCESS record with in-frame sequences only. Its versions omit some clonotypes, under half of them owing to an unresolved V gene in the studies checked, with the rest unexplained. That table gives V, J and clone size, and the DNA gave D and trimming. Here the sample has millions of clones; 95% occur a single time. The leading ten clones occupy 0.13% of the sample.

The germline V gene provides CDR1 SGHNT and CDR2 YENEEA. Including cysteine and phenylalanine, the CDR3 has 14 amino acids. Kept here is only the CDR3 DNA, which spans 42 bases and is read in frame from base 1. Trimmed from V: 5 bases; trimmed from J: 4 bases; junction bases lacking a gene match: 3. Details on this clone: This receptor's antigen is unknown. Per-nucleotide qualities are absent, and no much larger clonotype sits a single base away.

The sample taken for sequencing was naive CD4+ T cells sorted from blood. The meaning of the sample's cell subset or site label: CD45RA+ positively selected. The origin of this receptor is a man younger than 35 in good health. Here the chain combines TRBV11-3 and TRBJ2-3, with TRBD1 identical over 10 junction bases. The encoded CDR3 is CASSGQGVSDTQYF. The DNA sequence is TGTGCCAGCAGCGGACAGGGGGTTTCAGATACGCAGTATTTT.